A single sample is the source of the 28 T cell receptor beta chains below, sequenced in a study of cytomegalovirus exposure and HLA in healthy donors. Some clones are missing from TCRdb's copy, which holds only in-frame ones; the method was immunoSEQ multiplex PCR. Of some 69,000 clones listed, over 85% are singletons. Sample: PBMCs. The receptors derive from a man younger than 35 in good health and CMV-seropositive.

This clone was picked up a small number of times. The V and J genes are TRBV29-1 and TRBJ2-7; 7 positions match TRBD2. The CDR3 is 13 residues long. The V segment lost 1 base and the J segment 6 bases; nucleotides outside the gene matches: 6. Germline CDR1 SQVTM, CDR2 ANQGSEA. CDR3: CSVEVPSGAEQYF. The CDR3 coding sequence is TGCAGCGTTGAAGTCCCCAGCGGGGCCGAGCAGTACTTC.

V is TRBV11-2 and J is TRBJ1-1; a possible D gene is TRBD1 (6 bases). CDR1 is SGHAT and CDR2 is FQNNGV in the germline V gene. Trimming removed 5 bases from V and 3 bases from J, with 22 bases in between. The CDR3 length is 17 residues. For the CDR3, the DNA is TGTGCCAGCAGCCCCGGGACGCTACAGGGTAGGGACACTGAAGCTTTCTTT. Its protein product is CASSPGTLQGRDTEAFF. Drawing the rest from reference TRBV11-2 and TRBJ1-1, the complete variable domain is EAGVAQSPRYKIIEKRQSVAFWCNPISGHATLYWYQQILGQGPKLLIQFQNNGVVDDSQLPKDRFSAERLKGVDSTLKIQPAKLEDSAVYLCASSPGTLQGRDTEAFFGQGTRLTVV.

The genes are TRBV13 and TRBJ2-3, with D perhaps TRBD1 (7 bases). Trimming took off 8 bases at V and 6 bases at J, with 18 bases between the two ends. This CDR3 region has 14 residues. Germline loops: CDR1 PRHDT, CDR2 FYEKMQ (reference sequence). The CDR3, as DNA: TGTGCCAGCGATGGGGGGCAGGGGGAGGATACGCAGTATTTT. This translates into CASDGGQGEDTQYF.

This clone occurred once. The genes are TRBV28 and TRBJ1-3; 8 bases line up with TRBD1. Germline values: CDR1 MDHEN, CDR2 SYDVKM. V shed 9 bases and J 0 bases; nucleotides not matched to a gene: 7. This CDR3 has 15 residues. DNA for the CDR3: TGTGCCAGAGGACAGGGAGAAGGCTCTGGAAACACCATATATTTT. Amino acid sequence: CARGQGEGSGNTIYF. Based on the CDR3 plus reference TRBV28 and TRBJ1-3, the full variable domain is DVKVTQSSRYLVKRTGEKVFLECVQDMDHENMFWYRQDPGLGLRLIYFSYDVKMKEKGDIPEGYSVSREKKERFSLILESASTNQTSMYLCARGQGEGSGNTIYFGEGSWLTVV.

J is TRBJ2-3 and V is TRBV9; 8 bases line up with TRBD2. V shed 3 bases, J shed 0 bases, and the junction held 9 bases outside the gene matches. Germline-derived CDR1 and CDR2 are SGDLS and YYNGEE. This CDR3 region has 17 residues. This CDR3 is CASSGTSRQISTDTQYF. CDR3 coding DNA: TGTGCCAGCAGCGGGACTAGCAGACAGATTAGCACAGATACGCAGTATTTT.

V is TRBV5-1 and J is TRBJ2-6; D remains unclear. CDR1 and CDR2 (germline): SGHRS, YFSETQ. The CDR3 sequence is 16 residues long. The ends were cut back, 4 bases at V and 0 bases at J, with 11 bases in the middle. The CDR3, as DNA: TGCGCCAGCAGCCTGCGAGAGTACTCTGGGGCCAACGTCCTGACTTTC. The encoded protein is CASSLREYSGANVLTF.

The chain uses TRBV6-1 and TRBJ2-1, with D perhaps TRBD2 (5 bases). The CDR3 extends over 13 amino acids. Germline CDR1 is MNHNS and CDR2 is SASEGT. Trimming took off 1 base at V and 9 bases at J, with 10 bases between the two ends. Here the CDR3 DNA reads TGTGCCAGCAGTGAAGACACCGGAGGTGAGCAGTTCTTC. This sequence encodes CASSEDTGGEQFF.

This sequence joins TRBV19 and TRBJ2-3; the match to TRBD1 covers 7 bases. This CDR3 has 14 amino acids. In germline, CDR1 is LNHDA, CDR2 SQIVND (reference sequence). V lost 3 bases and J lost 5; bases outside the gene matches: 5. The CDR3 DNA is TGTGCCAGTAGTATTGAGGCAGGGGGAGATACGCAGTATTTT. As protein: CASSIEAGGDTQYF.

J is TRBJ1-1 and V is TRBV21-1. TRBV21-1 has pseudogene status. The CDR3 totals 16 residues. The CDR3 is CASSRNLAPIRTEAFF. The CDR3 nucleotides read TGTGCCAGCAGCCGAAACTTAGCACCAATTCGCACTGAAGCTTTCTTT.

This clone was found once. The V gene is TRBV28, the J gene TRBJ1-2; D not resolved. V was clipped by 5 bases and J by 3 bases, with 19 bases between them. CDR1 MDHEN and CDR2 SYDVKM come from the germline V gene. This CDR3 is built from 16 residues. This CDR3 reads CASSPNPTLQYYGYTF. CDR3 nucleotides: TGTGCCAGCAGTCCAAACCCGACCCTACAGTACTATGGCTACACCTTC.

This chain links TRBV4-1 with TRBJ1-5; TRBD1 matches at 12 bases. Germline CDR1 MGHRA, CDR2 YSYEKL. This CDR3 has 22 amino acids. The V segment lost 0 bases and the J segment 0 bases; nucleotides outside the gene matches: 15. The CDR3 here is CASSQDFPGQGALIYSNQPQHF. The CDR3 DNA is TGCGCCAGCAGCCAAGACTTTCCGGGACAGGGGGCACTGATCTATAGCAATCAGCCCCAGCATTTT.

The chain is built from TRBV11-2 and TRBJ2-7, with 9 nucleotides matching TRBD1. After removal of 6 bases from V and 3 bases from J, the junction contained 9 bases not matched to a gene. The CDR3 is made up of 15 amino acids. Looked up from germline, CDR1 is SGHAT and CDR2 is FQNNGV. This CDR3 is CASRRPGQGLYEQYF. The CDR3 bases are TGTGCCAGCAGACGACCGGGACAGGGCCTCTACGAGCAGTACTTC.

The chain joins TRBV29-1 to TRBJ1-4; a possible D gene is TRBD1 (6 bases). Germline V gene data show CDR1 as SQVTM and CDR2 as ANQGSEA. The CDR3 is made up of 16 amino acids. Trimming left V 8 bases short and J 0 bases short, with 19 bases between. CDR3 coding DNA: TGCAGCCCCCAATCGGGCAGGGGAACAACTAATGAAAAACTGTTTTTT. Translated: CSPQSGRGTTNEKLFF. Using reference TRBV29-1 and TRBJ1-4 for the parts outside the CDR3, the full variable domain is SAVISQKPSRDICQRGTSLTIQCQVDSQVTMMFWYRQQPGQSLTLIATANQGSEATYESGFVIDKFPISRPNLTFSTLTVSNMSPEDSSIYLCSPQSGRGTTNEKLFFGSGTQLSVL.

The rearrangement links TRBV5-4 to TRBJ1-4; 9 nucleotides align to TRBD1. Germline lookup yields CDR1 SGHNT and CDR2 YYREEE (reference sequence). The V gene end was trimmed by 4 bases and the J gene end by 15 bases; junction bases not matched to a gene: 7. The length of the CDR3 is 12 residues. This chain's CDR3 is CASSASQGAVFF. For the CDR3, the DNA is TGTGCCAGCAGCGCCTCACAGGGGGCAGTGTTTTTT.

The DNA of the CDR3 is TGTGCCAGCACCCCTATGGCAGGGGGCATCGGGGAGCTGTTTTTT. Its protein product is CASTPMAGGIGELFF. The rearrangement joins TRBV7-8 to TRBJ2-2; 8 bases match TRBD1. The V gene end was trimmed by 7 bases and the J gene end by 7 bases; junction bases not matched to a gene: 11. CDR3 length: 15 amino acids. The germline V gene has CDR1 SGHVS and CDR2 FQNEAQ.

This chain links TRBV28 with TRBJ1-2; D is undetermined. The CDR3 has 13 residues. Germline lookup yields CDR1 MDHEN and CDR2 SYDVKM. Trimming pared 6 bases from V and 4 bases from J, leaving 12 bases between. For the CDR3, the DNA is TGTGCCAGCAGCCAAGACATATCCTATGGCTACACCTTC. Translating gives CASSQDISYGYTF.

V and J are TRBV15 and TRBJ2-1, with 7 nucleotides matching TRBD2. The CDR3 has 14 residues. V shed 1 base and J 7 bases; nucleotides not matched to a gene: 4. The germline V gene has CDR1 LNHNV and CDR2 YYDKDF (reference sequence). In nucleotides, the CDR3 is TGTGCCACCAGCAGAGGGGGGAGGGAAAATGAGCAGTTCTTC. Its protein is CATSRGGRENEQFF.

The chain combines TRBV28 with TRBJ2-7; the match to TRBD2 covers 8 bases. After removal of 4 bases from V and 8 bases from J, the junction contained 13 bases not matched to a gene. The CDR3 totals 15 residues. CDR1 and CDR2 (germline): MDHEN, SYDVKM. CDR3 in amino acids: CASSSLVASGWKQYF. CDR3 DNA sequence: TGTGCCAGCAGTTCCCTCGTGGCTAGCGGGTGGAAGCAGTACTTC.

The chain has TRBV11-2 and TRBJ2-1; D gene ambiguous. V lost 3 bases, J lost 7 bases, and 10 bases lay in between. CDR1 and CDR2 (germline): SGHAT, FQNNGV. The CDR3 runs to 13 residues. The CDR3: CASSFPAGNEQFF. The DNA of the CDR3 is TGTGCCAGCAGCTTCCCCGCAGGTAATGAGCAGTTCTTC. Variable domain in full (rest from reference TRBV11-2 and TRBJ2-1): EAGVAQSPRYKIIEKRQSVAFWCNPISGHATLYWYQQILGQGPKLLIQFQNNGVVDDSQLPKDRFSAERLKGVDSTLKIQPAKLEDSAVYLCASSFPAGNEQFFGPGTRLTVL.

CDR3 in amino acids: CASNTGTGGSYEQYF. The CDR3, as DNA: TGTGCCAGCAACACTGGGACAGGCGGCTCCTACGAGCAGTACTTC. The gene calls are TRBV28 and TRBJ2-7, with 8 bases that match TRBD1. The germline V gene encodes CDR1 MDHEN and CDR2 SYDVKM. After removal of 7 bases from V and 0 bases from J, the junction contained 8 bases not matched to a gene. The CDR3 is 15 amino acids.

This clone was seen a single time. In DNA form, the CDR3 reads TGTGCCTGGAGTCAGGGGCTTGCGAACACTGAAGCTTTCTTT. Residues: CAWSQGLANTEAFF. The chain joins TRBV30 to TRBJ1-1; possibly TRBD1 for D (6 bases). V lost 2 bases and J lost 1, with 11 bases in between. CDR1 and CDR2 (germline): GTSNPN, SVGIG (reference sequence). The CDR3 contains 14 residues.

The chain carries TRBV5-4 and TRBJ1-2; D may be TRBD1 (6 bases). Trimming removed 2 bases from V and 1 base from J, with 12 bases in between. Germline V gene lookup returns CDR1 SGHNT and CDR2 YYREEE (reference sequence). CDR3 length: 15 residues. The DNA for the CDR3 is TGTGCCAGCAGCTTACAGGGCGCCAGTAACTATGGCTACACCTTC. The encoded protein is CASSLQGASNYGYTF.

The CDR3, as DNA: TGTGCCAGCAGCTTAGTAGGGGCCATGAACACTGAAGCTTTCTTT. It is translated as CASSLVGAMNTEAFF. The chain is built from TRBV5-6 and TRBJ1-1, with D possibly matching TRBD1 (5 bases). V was pared by 2 bases and J by 0 bases, with 11 bases between. In germline, CDR1 is SGHDT, CDR2 YYEEEE. CDR3 length: 15 amino acids.

In this sample, this clone turned up once. This rearrangement joins TRBV15 to TRBJ2-2; 7 nucleotides agree with TRBD1. This CDR3 spans 16 amino acids. Losses at the gene ends were 7 bases for V and 1 base for J; bases not matched to a gene: 9. Germline CDR1 and CDR2: LNHNV and YYDKDF (reference sequence). The CDR3, as DNA: TGTGCCACCAAGACAGGGCACAGATTGAACACCGGGGAGCTGTTTTTT. Translation: CATKTGHRLNTGELFF.

This sequence joins TRBV7-9 and TRBJ2-7, with D perhaps TRBD2 (6 bases). V dropped 1 base and J dropped 4 bases, with 14 bases sitting between them. This CDR3 is 15 amino acids long. CDR1 and CDR2 (germline): SEHNR, FQNEAQ (reference sequence). The CDR3 coding sequence is TGTGCCAGCAGCTTAGGGGTAGCGGCAGGATACGAGCAGTACTTC. It is translated as CASSLGVAAGYEQYF.

This sequence joins TRBV6-1 and TRBJ1-4; D is possibly TRBD1 (6 bases). Trimming shortened V by 2 bases and J by 8 bases, and 21 bases separated the two germline ends. The CDR3 is 17 residues long. Germline values: CDR1 MNHNS, CDR2 SASEGT. This CDR3 is CASSEQYTSRGLEKLFF. CDR3 sequence (DNA): TGTGCCAGCAGTGAACAGTATACCAGCAGGGGCCTGGAAAAACTGTTTTTT.

The rearrangement links TRBV28 to TRBJ2-7; 8 positions agree with TRBD1. Germline V gene data show CDR1 as MDHEN and CDR2 as SYDVKM. J lost 1 base, V lost 7 bases, and 6 bases had no gene match. The CDR3 is 14 amino acids. This chain's CDR3 is CASTIQGESYEQYF. CDR3 bases: TGTGCCAGCACCATACAGGGGGAGTCCTACGAGCAGTACTTC.

The V gene is TRBV28, the J gene TRBJ1-1; 7 bases match TRBD1. Germline loops: CDR1 MDHEN, CDR2 SYDVKM. V was clipped by 5 bases and J by 0 bases; unmatched bases: 9. The CDR3 sequence is 16 residues long. The CDR3 coding sequence is TGTGCCAGCAGTGTACCAGGGGGTGGGATGAACACTGAAGCTTTCTTT. Translation gives CASSVPGGGMNTEAFF.